The 7 T cell receptor beta chains listed next were all sequenced from one sample in a study of STAT5B mutations in CD4+ large granular lymphocyte leukemia. TCRdb's copy holds only in-frame clones and misses some; the assay was immunoSEQ multiplex PCR. The repertoire has around 30,000 clones, more than 70% of them found once; the top ten carry roughly 3.3%. Source material: CD4+ T cells from blood buffy coats. These receptors came from a human donor in good health.

The chain carries TRBV5-6 and TRBJ2-2; 12 bases agree with TRBD2. Losses at the gene ends were 7 bases for V and 6 bases for J; bases not matched to a gene: 7. From germline, CDR1 is SGHDT and CDR2 YYEEEE. The CDR3 is 15 amino acids. CDR3 protein: CASLTSGRHSGELFF. As DNA, the CDR3 is TGTGCCAGCTTGACTAGCGGGAGACACTCCGGGGAGCTGTTTTTT.

V is TRBV7-8 and J is TRBJ2-1; TRBD1 aligns across 7 bases. Unmatched junction bases numbered 14, after V lost 4 bases and J lost 2 bases. The CDR3 length is 18 residues. Germline V gives CDR1 SGHVS, CDR2 FQNEAQ. CDR3 sequence: CASSSPLSAGGTYNEQFF. CDR3 DNA: TGTGCCAGCAGCTCTCCCCTGAGTGCAGGGGGAACCTACAATGAGCAGTTCTTC.

The gene calls are TRBV28 and TRBJ2-3, with D unresolved. V shed 6 bases and J shed 4 bases, with 8 bases lying between them. Germline V gives CDR1 MDHEN, CDR2 SYDVKM. This CDR3 contains 12 residues. The CDR3 DNA sequence: TGTGCCAGCAGAATCAGCGCAGATACGCAGTATTTT. Residues: CASRISADTQYF.

V gene TRBV7-9 combines with J gene TRBJ1-3; D is uncertain. Per the germline V gene, CDR1 is SEHNR and CDR2 is FQNEAQ (reference sequence). This CDR3 contains 15 residues. Trimming removed 5 bases from V and 0 bases from J, with 11 bases in between. The CDR3 reads CASSPRMDSGNTIYF. Here the CDR3 DNA reads TGTGCCAGCAGCCCCCGAATGGACTCTGGAAACACCATATATTTT.

The sample holds a few counts of this clone. V gene TRBV28 combines with J gene TRBJ2-1; the match to TRBD2 covers 7 bases. Germline CDR1 is MDHEN and CDR2 is SYDVKM. The CDR3 totals 15 residues. V shed 4 bases, J shed 6 bases, and the junction held 9 bases outside the gene matches. The CDR3 sequence is CASSSSGEGSNEQFF. In DNA, the CDR3 is TGTGCCAGCAGTTCCAGCGGGGAAGGGAGCAATGAGCAGTTCTTC.

This clone was detected only a few times. The rearrangement joins TRBV5-1 to TRBJ1-1; no clear D. The germline gives CDR1 SGHRS, CDR2 YFSETQ. V shed 3 bases and J shed 3 bases, with 15 bases lying between them. The CDR3 sequence is 15 residues long. This CDR3 reads CASSWGGAWDTEAFF. For the CDR3, the DNA is TGCGCCAGCAGCTGGGGAGGAGCTTGGGACACTGAAGCTTTCTTT.

This chain connects TRBV6-5 to TRBJ2-1; possibly TRBD2 for D (6 bases). The length of the CDR3 is 15 residues. Germline CDR1 and CDR2: MNHEY and SVGAGI. With 6 bases removed from V and 0 bases from J, the gap between germline ends came to 12 bases. CDR3 amino acids: CASRSGLSSYNEQFF. CDR3 nucleotide sequence: TGTGCCAGCAGGAGTGGACTAAGCTCCTACAATGAGCAGTTCTTC.